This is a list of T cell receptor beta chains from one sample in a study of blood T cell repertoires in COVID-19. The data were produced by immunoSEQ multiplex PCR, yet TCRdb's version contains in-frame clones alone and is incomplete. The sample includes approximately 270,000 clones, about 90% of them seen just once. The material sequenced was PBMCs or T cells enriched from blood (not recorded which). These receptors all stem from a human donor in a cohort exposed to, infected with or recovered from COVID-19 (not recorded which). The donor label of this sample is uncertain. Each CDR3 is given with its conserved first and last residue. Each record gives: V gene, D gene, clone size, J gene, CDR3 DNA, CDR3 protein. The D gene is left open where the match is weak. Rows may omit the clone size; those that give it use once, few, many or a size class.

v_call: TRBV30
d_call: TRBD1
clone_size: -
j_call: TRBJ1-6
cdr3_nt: TGTGCCTGGAGTGGACAGGGCGACTCACCCCTCCACTTT
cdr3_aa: CAWSGQGDSPLHF

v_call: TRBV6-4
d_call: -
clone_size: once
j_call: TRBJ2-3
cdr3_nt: TGTGCCAGCAGTGAGGGGGGGGGCCACACAGATACGCAGTATTTT
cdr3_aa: CASSEGGGHTDTQYF

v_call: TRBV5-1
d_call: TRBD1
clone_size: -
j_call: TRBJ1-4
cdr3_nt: TGCGCCAGCAGCTTGGCCGGACAGGCAACTAATGAAAAACTGTTTTTT
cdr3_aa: CASSLAGQATNEKLFF

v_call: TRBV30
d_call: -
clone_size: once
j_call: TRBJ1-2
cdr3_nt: TGTGCCTGGGACATAAACTATGGCTACACCTTC
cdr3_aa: CAWDINYGYTF

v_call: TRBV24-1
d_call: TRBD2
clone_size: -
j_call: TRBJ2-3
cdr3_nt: TGTGCCACCAGTGACCTTAGCGGGGGGGCCAGCACAGATACGCAGTATTTT
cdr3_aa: CATSDLSGGASTDTQYF

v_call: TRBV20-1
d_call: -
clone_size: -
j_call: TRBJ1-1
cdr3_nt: TGCAGTGCTGTCAGGAACACTGAAGCTTTCTTT
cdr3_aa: CSAVRNTEAFF

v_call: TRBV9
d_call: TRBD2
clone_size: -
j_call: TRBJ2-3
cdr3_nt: TGTGCCAGCAGCGTTAGCGGGGGAGAAACAGATACGCAGTATTTT
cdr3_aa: CASSVSGGETDTQYF

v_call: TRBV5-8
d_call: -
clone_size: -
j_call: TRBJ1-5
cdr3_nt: TGTGCCAGCAGCTTGCGGGGGGCCGGCAATCAGCCCCAGCATTTT
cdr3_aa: CASSLRGAGNQPQHF

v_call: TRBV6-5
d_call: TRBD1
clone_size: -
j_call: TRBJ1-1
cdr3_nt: TGTGCCAGCAGTTATAGGGACAGATCAGCAGCTTTCTTT
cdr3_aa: CASSYRDRSAAFF

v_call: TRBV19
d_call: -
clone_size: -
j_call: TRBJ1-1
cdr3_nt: TGTGCCAGTAGTCCAGGTTCGACAGGACCGATAGGAGCTTTCTTT
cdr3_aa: CASSPGSTGPIGAFF

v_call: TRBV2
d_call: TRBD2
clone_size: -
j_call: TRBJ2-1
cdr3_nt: TGTGCCAGCAGTGAGATACTAGCGGGGGGGTTAGGTAATGAGCAGTTCTTC
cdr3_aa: CASSEILAGGLGNEQFF

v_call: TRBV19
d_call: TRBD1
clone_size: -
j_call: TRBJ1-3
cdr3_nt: TGTGCCAGTAGTACGGGACAGCCTTCTGGAAACACCATATATTTT
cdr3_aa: CASSTGQPSGNTIYF

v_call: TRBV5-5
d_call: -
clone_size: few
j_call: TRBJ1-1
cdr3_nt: TGTGCCAGCAGCTGGAGATTAGGGGCTGCAGACACTGAAGCTTTCTTT
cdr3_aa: CASSWRLGAADTEAFF

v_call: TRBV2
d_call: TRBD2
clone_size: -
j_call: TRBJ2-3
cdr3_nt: TGTGCCAGCAGTGAAGGAGCGGGACTAGCGGGGGGGCAAAACACAGATACGCAGTATTTT
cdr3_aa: CASSEGAGLAGGQNTDTQYF

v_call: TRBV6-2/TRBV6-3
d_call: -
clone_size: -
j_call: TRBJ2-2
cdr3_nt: TGTGCCAGCAGTTACCTGGGGGGTGCCGGGGAGCTGTTTTTT
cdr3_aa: CASSYLGGAGELFF

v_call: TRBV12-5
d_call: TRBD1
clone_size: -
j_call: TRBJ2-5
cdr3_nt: TGTGCTAGTGGTTTGGAGGGGGCTTGGGAGACCCAGTACTTC
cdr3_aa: CASGLEGAWETQYF

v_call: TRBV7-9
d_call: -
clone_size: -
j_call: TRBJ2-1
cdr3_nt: TGTGCCTGCTCAGTAGTGAGTCGGAGAGACAATGAGCAGTTCTTC
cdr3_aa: CACSVVSRRDNEQFF

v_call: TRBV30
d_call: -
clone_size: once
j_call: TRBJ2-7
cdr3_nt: TGTGCCTGGAGTCCCGCCCCGGGCTCCTACGAGCAGTACTTC
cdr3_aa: CAWSPAPGSYEQYF

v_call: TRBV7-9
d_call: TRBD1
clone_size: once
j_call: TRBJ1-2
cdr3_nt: TGTGCCACCACCCCAGACAGGGTAGTCGGCTACACCTTC
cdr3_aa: CATTPDRVVGYTF

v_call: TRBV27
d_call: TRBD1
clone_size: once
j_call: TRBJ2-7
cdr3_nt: TGTGCCAGCAGCACGACAGGGGAAGAGCAGTACTTC
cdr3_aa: CASSTTGEEQYF

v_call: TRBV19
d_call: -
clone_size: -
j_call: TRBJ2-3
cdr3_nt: TGTGCCAGTAGTTCCCCGGGGGAAGTGGGCCGGGATACGCAGTATTTT
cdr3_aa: CASSSPGEVGRDTQYF

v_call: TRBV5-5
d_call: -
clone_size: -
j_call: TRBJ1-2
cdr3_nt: TGTGCCAGCAGTCCCCGGGGGGCGGATGGCTACACCTTC
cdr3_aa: CASSPRGADGYTF

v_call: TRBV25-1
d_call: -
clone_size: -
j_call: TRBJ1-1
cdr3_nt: TGTGCCACCCAGCCGGACAGGAACACTGAAGCTTTCTTT
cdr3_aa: CATQPDRNTEAFF

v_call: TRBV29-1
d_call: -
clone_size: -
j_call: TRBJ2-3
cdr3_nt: TGCAGCGTTGAGACCGGGAAAACTAGCACAGATACGCAGTATTTT
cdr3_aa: CSVETGKTSTDTQYF

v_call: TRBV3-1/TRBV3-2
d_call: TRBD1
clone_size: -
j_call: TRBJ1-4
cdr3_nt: TGTGCCAGCAGCCAAGAGTTTTCGGACAGGGCCTCAACTAATGAAAAACTGTTTTTT
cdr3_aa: CASSQEFSDRASTNEKLFF

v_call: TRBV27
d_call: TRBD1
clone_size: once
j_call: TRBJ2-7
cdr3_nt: TGTGCCAGCAGTCACCACAGGGGGACCTACGAGCAGTACTTC
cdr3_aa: CASSHHRGTYEQYF

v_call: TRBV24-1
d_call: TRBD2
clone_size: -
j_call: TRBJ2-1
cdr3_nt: TGTGCCACCAGTGATACTAGCGGGGGGCGTCTTTATTACAATGAGCAGTTCTTC
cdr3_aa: CATSDTSGGRLYYNEQFF

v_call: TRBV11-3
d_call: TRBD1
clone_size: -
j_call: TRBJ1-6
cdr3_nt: TGTGCCAGCAGCCGGACAGGGGGGGATTCACCCCTCCACTTT
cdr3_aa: CASSRTGGDSPLHF

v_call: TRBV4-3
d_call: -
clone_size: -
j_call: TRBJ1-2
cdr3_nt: TGCGCCAGCAGCCGCCTACCAGGGGATGTTGGCTACACCTTC
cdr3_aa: CASSRLPGDVGYTF

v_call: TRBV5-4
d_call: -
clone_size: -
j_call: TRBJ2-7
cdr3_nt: TGTGCCAGCAGCGTGGGGGGGCCCGGAATAGGAGAGCAGTACTTC
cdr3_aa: CASSVGGPGIGEQYF

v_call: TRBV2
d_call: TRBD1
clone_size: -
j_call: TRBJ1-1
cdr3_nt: TGTGCCAGAAGAAAGGACAGGGGGCCAACTGAAGCTTTCTTT
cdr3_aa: CARRKDRGPTEAFF

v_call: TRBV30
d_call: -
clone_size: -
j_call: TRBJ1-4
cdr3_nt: TGTGCCTGGAGTGGGGTCGGACAAATTAATGAAAAACTGTTTTTT
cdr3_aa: CAWSGVGQINEKLFF

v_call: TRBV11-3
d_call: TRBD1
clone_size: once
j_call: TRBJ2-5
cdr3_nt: TGTGCCAGCAGCTTAGGCCGACGGGACAGGGGACAAGAGACCCAGTACTTC
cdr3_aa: CASSLGRRDRGQETQYF

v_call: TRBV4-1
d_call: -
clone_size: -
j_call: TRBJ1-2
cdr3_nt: TGCGCCAGCAGCCAAGATCCTAGCCATGGCTACACCTTC
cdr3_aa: CASSQDPSHGYTF

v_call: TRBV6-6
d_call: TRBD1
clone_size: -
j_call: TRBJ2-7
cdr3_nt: TGTGCCAGCAGCTCCGACAGGGTCTACGAGCAGTACTTC
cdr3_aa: CASSSDRVYEQYF

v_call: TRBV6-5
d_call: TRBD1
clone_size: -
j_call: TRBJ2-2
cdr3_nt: TGTGCCAGCAGCTGGGACAGGGGAGGTTCCGGGGAGCTGTTTTTT
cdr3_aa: CASSWDRGGSGELFF

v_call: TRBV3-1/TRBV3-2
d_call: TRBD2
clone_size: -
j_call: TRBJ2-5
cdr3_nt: TGTGCCAGCAGCCGAGCGGGGGCTAAAGAGACCCAGTACTTC
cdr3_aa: CASSRAGAKETQYF

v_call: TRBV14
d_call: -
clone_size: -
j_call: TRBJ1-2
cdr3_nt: TGTGCCAGCAGCCAAACTGGTTTAGGAGAGTCCTATGGCTACACCTTC
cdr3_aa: CASSQTGLGESYGYTF

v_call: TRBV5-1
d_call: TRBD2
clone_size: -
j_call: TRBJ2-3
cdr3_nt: TGCGCCAGCAGCTTGCTGTCGGGGGGGCTCACAGATACGCAGTATTTT
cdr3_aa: CASSLLSGGLTDTQYF

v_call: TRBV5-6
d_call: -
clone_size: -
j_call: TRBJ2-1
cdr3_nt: TGTGCCAGCAGCTTGGATCTTTACAATGAGCAGTTCTTC
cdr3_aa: CASSLDLYNEQFF

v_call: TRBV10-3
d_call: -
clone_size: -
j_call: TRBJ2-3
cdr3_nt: TGTGCCATCACTGTCCAGGGATCCATTATACCAGATACGCAGTATTTT
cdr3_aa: CAITVQGSIIPDTQYF

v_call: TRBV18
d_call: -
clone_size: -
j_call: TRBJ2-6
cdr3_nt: TGTGCCAGCTCACCCGAGAGACCCGGGTACTCTGGGGCCAACGTCCTGACTTTC
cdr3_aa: CASSPERPGYSGANVLTF

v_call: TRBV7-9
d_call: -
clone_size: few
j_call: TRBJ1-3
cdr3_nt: TGTGCCAGCGACAGTGCTGGAAACACCATATATTTT
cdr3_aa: CASDSAGNTIYF

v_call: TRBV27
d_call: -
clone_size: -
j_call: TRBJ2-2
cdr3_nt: TGTGCCAGCAGTTTACGGGTTAACACCGGGGAGCTGTTTTTT
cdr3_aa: CASSLRVNTGELFF

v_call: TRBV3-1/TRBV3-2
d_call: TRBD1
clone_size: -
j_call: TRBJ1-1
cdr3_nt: TGTGCCAGCAGCCAACATGGGGACAGGGTGAGGGCTTTCTTT
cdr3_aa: CASSQHGDRVRAFF

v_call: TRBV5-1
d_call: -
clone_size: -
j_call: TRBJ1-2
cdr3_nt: TGCGCCAGCTCCAGAACTACCTCGGGGGGCTACACCTTC
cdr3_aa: CASSRTTSGGYTF

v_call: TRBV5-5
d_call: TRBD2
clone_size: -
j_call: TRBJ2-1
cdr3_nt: TGTGCCAGCAGCCCTGCGGGGGGGCCACAGGAGCAGTTCTTC
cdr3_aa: CASSPAGGPQEQFF

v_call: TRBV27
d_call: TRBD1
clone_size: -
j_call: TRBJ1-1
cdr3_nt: TGTGCCAGCAAGGGGGACAGGGGCTGGGATTGGACTGAAGCTTTCTTT
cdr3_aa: CASKGDRGWDWTEAFF

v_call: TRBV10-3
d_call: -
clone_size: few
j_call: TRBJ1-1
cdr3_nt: TGTGCCATCAGTGAGTCGGAGCTTGACACTGAAGCTTTCTTT
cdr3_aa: CAISESELDTEAFF

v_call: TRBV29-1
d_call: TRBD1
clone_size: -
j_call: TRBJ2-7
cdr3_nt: TGCAGCGTCACTGGGACAGGGGGCCAATACGAGCAGTACTTC
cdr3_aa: CSVTGTGGQYEQYF

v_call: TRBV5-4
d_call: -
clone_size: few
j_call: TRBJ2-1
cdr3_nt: TGTGCCAGCAGCTCTCTTGACAATGAGCAGTTCTTC
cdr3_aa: CASSSLDNEQFF